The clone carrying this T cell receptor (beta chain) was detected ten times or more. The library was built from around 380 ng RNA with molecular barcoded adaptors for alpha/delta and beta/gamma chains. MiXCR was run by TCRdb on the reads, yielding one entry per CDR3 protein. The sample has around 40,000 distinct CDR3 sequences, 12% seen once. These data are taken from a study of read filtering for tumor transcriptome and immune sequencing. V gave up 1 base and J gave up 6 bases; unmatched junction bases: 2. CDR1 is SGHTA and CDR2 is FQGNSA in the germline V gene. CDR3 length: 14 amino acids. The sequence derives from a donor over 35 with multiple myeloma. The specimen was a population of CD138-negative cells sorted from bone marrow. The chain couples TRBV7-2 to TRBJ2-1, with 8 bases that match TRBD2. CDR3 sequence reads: CASSLVGGANEQFF. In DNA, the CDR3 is TGTGCCAGCAGCTTAGTCGGGGGGGCCAATGAGCAGTTCTTC.